These 19 T cell receptor beta chains were all obtained from the same sample, sequenced in a study of cytomegalovirus exposure and HLA in healthy donors. Researchers ran the PCR with 60 Vbeta and 13 Jbeta primers. Sequenced by immunoSEQ multiplex PCR; TCRdb stores in-frame clones only, minus some. The sample has about 97,000 clones, 55% to 80% seen once; the top ten hold approximately 4.8%. Sequences were obtained from PBMCs. The receptors shown here come from a human donor in good health.

The chain recombines TRBV6-1 with TRBJ2-1, with 9 bases matching TRBD2. Germline trimming cut 2 bases from V and 5 bases from J; bases unmatched to any gene: 7. CDR1 is MNHNS, CDR2 SASEGT, per germline. CDR3 length: 16 residues. In DNA form, the CDR3 reads TGTGCCAGCAGTGAACGTCTAGCGGGAAACGACAATGAGCAGTTCTTC. Amino acids: CASSERLAGNDNEQFF.

The chain has TRBV11-2 and TRBJ2-7, with TRBD1 matching over 9 bases. Trimming at V came to 5 bases and at J to 0 bases, leaving 8 bases not matched to a gene. There are 16 residues in the CDR3. Germline loops: CDR1 SGHAT, CDR2 FQNNGV. DNA for the CDR3: TGTGCCAGCAGCCCCCGGACAGGGGCCGCCTCCTACGAGCAGTACTTC. This sequence encodes CASSPRTGAASYEQYF.

The chain carries TRBV11-2 and TRBJ2-7; TRBD2 matches at 7 bases. In germline, CDR1 is SGHAT, CDR2 FQNNGV. The ends lost 1 base at V and 0 bases at J; junction bases unmatched: 3. The CDR3 sequence is 15 residues long. CDR3 sequence: CASSLGASGSYEQYF. CDR3 nucleotides: TGTGCCAGCAGCTTAGGAGCTAGCGGCTCCTACGAGCAGTACTTC.

The table lists this clone with a few counts. The rearrangement joins TRBV2 to TRBJ2-7; a possible D gene is TRBD2 (7 bases). This CDR3 spans 18 amino acids. Germline values: CDR1 SNHLY, CDR2 FYNNEI. V was trimmed by 8 bases and J by 3 bases, leaving 29 bases between them. The CDR3 sequence: CASEDSHGTIPLNYEQYF. The CDR3 DNA sequence: TGTGCCAGCGAGGACAGCCATGGGACTATCCCCCTAAACTACGAGCAGTACTTC.

A few counts support this clone. The genes are TRBV10-3 and TRBJ2-3, with D maybe TRBD2 (5 bases). This CDR3 is built from 16 residues. Germline V gives CDR1 ENHRY, CDR2 SYGVKD. Trimming shortened V by 1 base and J by 0 bases, and 11 bases separated the two germline ends. The CDR3 loop is CAISEWAGSSTDTQYF. DNA of the CDR3: TGTGCCATCAGTGAGTGGGCGGGTTCTAGCACAGATACGCAGTATTTT.

Only a few counts were recorded for this clone. The CDR3 DNA follows: TGTGCCAGCAGCTTGGAGGGGGCGCGGACTGAAGCTTTCTTT. This translates into CASSLEGARTEAFF. V and J are TRBV5-5 and TRBJ1-1; 7 nucleotides match TRBD1. With V trimmed by 0 bases and J by 5 bases, 4 bases remained unmatched. The V gene's germline CDR1 is SGHKS and CDR2 YYEKEE (reference sequence). The CDR3 covers 14 residues.

The chain recombines TRBV5-6 with TRBJ2-3; D perhaps matches TRBD2 (5 bases). The ends were cut back, 8 bases at V and 6 bases at J, with 16 bases in the middle. Germline assignment: CDR1 SGHDT and CDR2 YYEEEE. This CDR3 has 13 amino acids. The CDR3 DNA follows: TGTGCCAGTTTACCAGAGGGCCCCGATACGCAGTATTTT. Protein product: CASLPEGPDTQYF. Combining the CDR3 with reference TRBV5-6 and TRBJ2-3 gives the whole variable domain DAGVTQSPTHLIKTRGQQVTLRCSPKSGHDTVSWYQQALGQGPQFIFQYYEEEERQRGNFPDRFSGHQFPNYSSELNVNALLLGDSALYLCASLPEGPDTQYFGPGTRLTVL.

This clone was seen once. The chain carries TRBV4-1 and TRBJ1-1; no firm D call. V was shortened by 0 bases and J by 3 bases, with 11 bases between the two germline ends. The CDR3 has 15 residues. CDR1 is MGHRA and CDR2 is YSYEKL in the germline V gene. The DNA of the CDR3 is TGCGCCAGCAGCCAAGATCCCGGCGGATACACTGAAGCTTTCTTT. It translates to CASSQDPGGYTEAFF.

The chain combines TRBV14 with TRBJ2-3; tentative D call: TRBD1 (6 bases). Looked up from germline, CDR1 is SGHDN and CDR2 is FVKESK. The CDR3 has 17 residues. Trimming pared 3 bases from V and 0 bases from J, leaving 16 bases between. The CDR3 sequence is CASSQRGRQDSTDTQYF. DNA for the CDR3: TGTGCCAGCAGCCAGAGGGGAAGACAGGATAGCACAGATACGCAGTATTTT.

This clone was seen a handful of times. This chain connects TRBV28 to TRBJ2-7, with TRBD1 matching over 8 bases. The trim removed 5 bases at V and 4 bases at J, leaving 16 bases unmatched. Germline assignment: CDR1 MDHEN and CDR2 SYDVKM. This CDR3 is 17 amino acids long. The DNA of the CDR3 is TGTGCCAGCAGTGCCTCCACCCTCGGGACAGGAGGATACGAGCAGTACTTC. Amino acids: CASSASTLGTGGYEQYF. Variable domain in full (rest from reference TRBV28 and TRBJ2-7): DVKVTQSSRYLVKRTGEKVFLECVQDMDHENMFWYRQDPGLGLRLIYFSYDVKMKEKGDIPEGYSVSREKKERFSLILESASTNQTSMYLCASSASTLGTGGYEQYFGPGTRLTVT.

The chain employs TRBV18 and TRBJ1-1; 9 positions agree with TRBD1. This CDR3 region has 13 residues. The V and J ends lost 4 bases and 4 bases, in that order; junction bases with no gene match: 1. Looked up from germline, CDR1 is KGHSH and CDR2 is LQKENI. Written as DNA, the CDR3 is TGTGCCAGCTCACAGGACAGGGGCACTGAAGCTTTCTTT. Residues: CASSQDRGTEAFF.

The chain joins TRBV19 to TRBJ2-7, with 8 bases matching TRBD1. V was pared by 8 bases and J by 5 bases, with 14 bases of the junction left unmatched. Germline V gives CDR1 LNHDA, CDR2 SQIVND (reference sequence). The CDR3 runs to 15 residues. The CDR3 sequence: CASRSQAETGDEQYF. The CDR3 nucleotides read TGTGCCAGTCGATCCCAGGCCGAGACAGGGGACGAGCAGTACTTC.

The chain is built from TRBV18 and TRBJ2-1, with D unresolved. Germline V CDR1 and CDR2: KGHSH, LQKENI. Trimming stripped 2 bases from V and 6 bases from J, with 5 bases between. The CDR3 has 12 amino acids. The CDR3 spells CASSPTINEQFF. CDR3 DNA sequence: TGTGCCAGCTCACCAACTATCAATGAGCAGTTCTTC.

The chain combines TRBV29-1 with TRBJ2-7, with 14 bases lining up with TRBD2. Unmatched junction bases numbered 6, after V lost 5 bases and J lost 3 bases. The CDR3 covers 15 residues. Germline V gene sequence: CDR1 SQVTM, CDR2 ANQGSEA. As DNA, the CDR3 is TGCAGCGTTCAAGGGACTAGCGGGAGAGACTACGAGCAGTACTTC. It is translated as CSVQGTSGRDYEQYF.

The V and J genes are TRBV4-1 and TRBJ1-1; D remains ambiguous. Germline CDR1 and CDR2: MGHRA and YSYEKL. V was pared by 6 bases and J by 6 bases, with 5 bases between. This CDR3 is built from 10 residues. CDR3 in DNA: TGCGCCAGCAGACTCCCTGAAGCTTTCTTT. Its protein product is CASRLPEAFF.

The V and J genes are TRBV4-1 and TRBJ2-7, with 9 positions matching TRBD1. V shed 2 bases and J 0 bases; nucleotides not matched to a gene: 5. Germline V gene sequence: CDR1 MGHRA, CDR2 YSYEKL. The CDR3 extends over 16 amino acids. The chain's CDR3 is CASSQTGQGNSYEQYF. The CDR3 region has the DNA TGCGCCAGCAGCCAAACGGGACAGGGTAACTCCTACGAGCAGTACTTC.

The chain employs TRBV5-6 and TRBJ2-5; TRBD2 agrees at 9 bases. Unmatched junction bases numbered 5, after V lost 6 bases and J lost 2 bases. Germline lookup yields CDR1 SGHDT and CDR2 YYEEEE. This CDR3 is 14 amino acids long. CDR3 sequence reads: CASTSSGVQETQYF. CDR3 in DNA: TGTGCCAGCACCTCTAGCGGGGTTCAAGAGACCCAGTACTTC.

The chain joins TRBV18 to TRBJ1-2; possibly TRBD1 for D (5 bases). The germline V gene has CDR1 KGHSH and CDR2 LQKENI. The V gene lost 2 bases and the J gene lost 0 bases, with 10 bases spanning the gap. The CDR3 totals 15 residues. DNA for the CDR3: TGTGCCAGCTCACCAGGAGGGGAGGCTAACTATGGCTACACCTTC. It encodes CASSPGGEANYGYTF. Complete variable domain (other parts from reference TRBV18 and TRBJ1-2): NAGVMQNPRHLVRRRGQEARLRCSPMKGHSHVYWYRQLPEEGLKFMVYLQKENIIDESGMPKERFSAEFPKEGPSILRIQQVVRGDSAAYFCASSPGGEANYGYTFGSGTRLTVV.

This clone came up a few times. One junction end does not reproduce the germline sequence, and a read error may be involved. The V call is TRBV30, the J call TRBJ1-3, with a weak D call TRBD1 (6 bases). The CDR3 spans 13 residues. Per the germline V gene, CDR1 is GTSNPN and CDR2 is SVGIG (reference sequence). CDR3 nucleotides: TGTGCCTGGAGTGTACAGGGTCCTCCTGCCCTCCATTTT. This gives the protein CAWSVQGPPALHF.